This paragraph reports one TCR beta chain. Its antigen is not known. The source of the sample is a study of PD-1 blockade in classical Hodgkin lymphoma. TCRdb's table, derived via immunoSEQ multiplex PCR, lists solely in-frame clones and lacks some. In the table there are about 41,000 clones, roughly 80% of which are singletons. Brentuximab vedotin exposure varied, and every patient relapsed after autologous stem cell transplantation. Study findings and constraints: Newly diagnosed patients had baseline TCR diversity that was reportedly lower than that of healthy donors.

V lost 6 bases, J lost 8 bases, and 6 bases stayed unmatched. The CDR3 spans 13 residues. Germline CDR1 and CDR2: MNHEY and SMNVEV (reference sequence). This clonotype originated in a human donor with classical Hodgkin lymphoma. The rearrangement uses TRBV27 and TRBJ2-3; TRBD2 aligns across 9 bases. The sample here was peripheral blood mononuclear cells (PBMCs), taken at baseline. The CDR3 is CASRGTSTGTQYF. The CDR3 coding sequence is TGTGCCAGCAGAGGGACTAGCACGGGTACGCAGTATTTT.